The 18 T cell receptor beta chains presented below share a single source sample, sequenced in a study of CD8+CD57+ T cells in acquired aplastic anemia. It was genomic DNA that served as the template for profiling TCR beta VDJ and CDR3. TCRdb itself ran the reads through MiXCR, one entry per CDR3 protein. The table shows 150,000 to 160,000 distinct CDR3 sequences, with roughly 54% occurring only once. Sequencing was done on patients that had shown CD8+CD57+ cell expansion by flow cytometry. Sequenced: sorted CD4+, CD8+, or CD8+CD57+ T cells (not recorded which) from PBMCs. The receptors here all came from a human donor with aplastic anemia.

The chain recombines TRBV24-1 with TRBJ1-2; unclear D gene. This CDR3 is 14 amino acids long. V shed 3 bases and J shed 8 bases, with 15 bases lying between them. The germline V gene encodes CDR1 KGHDR and CDR2 SFDVKD. The CDR3 loop reads CATSDRPDPSGYTF. The CDR3 region has the DNA TGTGCCACCAGTGATCGGCCAGATCCCTCCGGCTACACCTTC.

This clonotype was counted ten times or more. The rearrangement uses TRBV20-1 and TRBJ1-6; weak D call: TRBD1 (6 bases). Germline V lookup: CDR1 DFQATT, CDR2 SNEGSKA (reference sequence). Trimming left V 0 bases short and J 0 bases short, with 21 bases between. The CDR3 covers 20 residues. DNA for the CDR3: TGCAGTGCTAGAGATTACGACAGGCTTGCCCGGGGCTCCTATAATTCACCCCTCCACTTT. It yields the protein CSARDYDRLARGSYNSPLHF.

The chain uses TRBV2 and TRBJ1-2, with D possibly matching TRBD1 (5 bases). This CDR3 has 13 residues. Deletions cut 6 bases from V and 5 bases from J, with 13 bases between. CDR1 is SNHLY, CDR2 FYNNEI, per germline. The CDR3 region has the DNA TGTGCCAGCAGAGGGGTCCTTCGGTATGGCTACACCTTC. As protein: CASRGVLRYGYTF.

The chain carries TRBV20-1 and TRBJ1-1; D unclear. This CDR3 is 17 amino acids long. V was clipped by 0 bases and J by 4 bases, with 21 bases between them. Germline CDR1 and CDR2: DFQATT and SNEGSKA (reference sequence). The CDR3 DNA follows: TGCAGTGCTAGAGATCGATTCCGGGCAGGTGGGGTCACTGAAGCTTTCTTT. Its translation: CSARDRFRAGGVTEAFF.

With regard to this clonotype: Germline is not matched at one junction end, which may reflect a read error. The chain employs TRBV20-1 and TRBJ2-5; 11 bases map to TRBD2. CDR1 and CDR2 (germline): DFQATT, SNEGSKA (reference sequence). The CDR3 consists of 17 residues. CDR3 nucleotide sequence: TGCAGTGCTAGTCTACCTAGCGGGGGGCCTTTAGGGGAGACCCAGAACTTC. It codes for CSASLPSGGPLGETQNF.

As concerns this clonotype: Likely a read error: the CDR3 ends without its conserved phenylalanine or tryptophan. This sequence joins TRBV7-2 and TRBJ2-7, with 7 bases that match TRBD2. The CDR3 contains 14 residues. CDR1 and CDR2 (germline): SGHTA, FQGNSA. The trim removed 3 bases at V and 7 bases at J, leaving 9 bases unmatched. The CDR3 sequence is CASSLGGGLGEQYY. CDR3 DNA sequence: TGTGCCAGCAGCTTGGGGGGAGGGCTTGGGGAGCAGTACTAC.

This clonotype was detected only a few times. One junction end does not reproduce the germline sequence, and a read error may be involved. The chain combines TRBV7-3 with TRBJ2-7, with D maybe TRBD1 (6 bases). CDR3 length equals 13 residues. The V gene's germline CDR1 is SGHTA and CDR2 FQGTGA. CDR3 in amino acids: CASSVDSGYEQYF. The CDR3 region has the DNA TGCGCCAGCAGCGTGGACAGTGGGTACGAGCAGTACTTC.

V is TRBV5-1 and J is TRBJ2-1, with 8 bases matching TRBD2. The length of the CDR3 is 16 residues. Per the germline V gene, CDR1 is SGHRS and CDR2 is YFSETQ. J gave up 2 bases and V 0 bases, and 4 bases lay outside the gene matches. For the CDR3, the DNA is TGCGCCAGCAGCTTGGTTCTAGCGGGTACCTACAATGAGCAGTTCTTC. It translates to CASSLVLAGTYNEQFF.

This clonotype was picked up many times. V is TRBV10-3 and J is TRBJ1-1; no clear D gene. The CDR3 runs to 11 residues. Germline loops: CDR1 ENHRY, CDR2 SYGVKD. V was shortened by 7 bases and J by 2 bases, with 5 bases between the two germline ends. The CDR3 DNA is TGTGCCATCAATAGTAACACTGAAGCTTTCTTT. It encodes CAINSNTEAFF.

V is TRBV10-1 and J is TRBJ1-4; 9 nucleotides agree with TRBD1. V shed 5 bases, J shed 2 bases, and the junction held 3 bases outside the gene matches. Germline V gene data show CDR1 as WNHNN and CDR2 as SYGVQD (reference sequence). This CDR3 region has 15 residues. CDR3 in amino acids: CASSYGQGTNEKLFF. The CDR3, as DNA: TGCGCCAGCAGTTACGGACAGGGGACTAATGAAAAACTGTTTTTT.

This clonotype was detected a few times. The chain has TRBV19 and TRBJ2-3, with 10 bases fitting TRBD2. Germline CDR1 and CDR2: LNHDA and SQIVND (reference sequence). V lost 7 bases and J lost 0; bases outside the gene matches: 4. The CDR3 loop spans 15 amino acids. The CDR3 bases are TGTGCCAGTAAAGGGGGACTAGCGAGCACAGATACGCAGTATTTT. This encodes CASKGGLASTDTQYF.

The V and J genes are TRBV20-1 and TRBJ1-5; maybe TRBD1 (6 bases). Looked up from germline, CDR1 is DFQATT and CDR2 is SNEGSKA (reference sequence). Trimming left V 3 bases short and J 3 bases short, with 12 bases between. The CDR3 is 14 residues long. The CDR3 DNA reads TGCAGTGCTAGGAATGACAGGCCCAATCAGCCCCAGCATTTT. Residues: CSARNDRPNQPQHF.

This clonotype was seen many times. The chain carries TRBV6-1 and TRBJ2-1; D unclear. This CDR3 has 13 residues. Trimming removed 2 bases from V and 8 bases from J, with 10 bases in between. Germline-derived CDR1 and CDR2 are MNHNS and SASEGT. The CDR3 sequence is CASSERRWDEQFF. CDR3 sequence (DNA): TGTGCCAGCAGTGAAAGGCGTTGGGATGAGCAGTTCTTC.

The chain links TRBV12-3 or TRBV12-4 to TRBJ1-6; D unclear. The V end lost 5 bases, the J end lost 14 bases, and 13 bases lay between the germline ends. This CDR3 spans 12 amino acids. CDR3 coding DNA: TGTGCCAGCAGTCCGACTGCGTGGACCCTCCACTTT. Amino acids: CASSPTAWTLHF.

Remarks on this clonotype: A junction boundary mismatches the germline segment, possibly from a read error. The rearrangement joins TRBV9 to TRBJ1-1; D remains ambiguous. There are 12 residues in the CDR3. Germline CDR1 and CDR2: SGDLS and YYNGEE. CDR3 bases: TGTGCCAGCAGCGGCTCGAACACTGAAGCTTTATTT. As protein: CASSGSNTEALF.

This rearrangement joins TRBV28 to TRBJ2-3, with D unclear. This CDR3 spans 12 amino acids. Germline loops: CDR1 MDHEN, CDR2 SYDVKM. Trimming took off 11 bases at V and 3 bases at J, with 12 bases between the two ends. DNA of the CDR3: TGTGCCTCCTTAGGGATTACAGATACGCAGTATTTT. This gives the protein CASLGITDTQYF.

This clonotype was seen more than once but under ten times. The chain recombines TRBV7-2 with TRBJ1-2; maybe TRBD1 (5 bases). The germline V gene has CDR1 SGHTA and CDR2 FQGNSA. This CDR3 is built from 11 residues. Trimming pared 3 bases from V and 10 bases from J, leaving 9 bases between. The CDR3 nucleotides read TGTGCCAGCAGCTTTGGGGGTGACTACACCTTC. It codes for CASSFGGDYTF.

CDR3: CSARVPGRPLSSYEQYF. The CDR3 DNA sequence: TGCAGTGCTAGAGTCCCGGGACGCCCTCTTAGCTCCTACGAGCAGTACTTC. This chain connects TRBV20-1 to TRBJ2-7; D assignment may be TRBD1 or TRBD2 (5 bases each). Germline V gene data show CDR1 as DFQATT and CDR2 as SNEGSKA (reference sequence). The CDR3 covers 17 residues. V was shortened by 1 base and J by 0 bases, with 19 bases between the two germline ends.